These 9 T cell receptor beta chains share one sample of origin, sequenced in a study of T cell responses to AZD1222 COVID-19 vaccine. The table came from immunoSEQ multiplex PCR; TCRdb's copy has only in-frame clones and leaves some out. The table records approximately 50,000 clones, 80% to 90% of them present only once. The sequences come from peripheral blood, collected 28 days after the second AZD1222 dose. The receptors shown here come from an adult who received the AZD1222 COVID-19 vaccine.

This chain uses TRBV7-2 with TRBJ1-1, with 8 bases fitting TRBD1. This CDR3 region has 13 residues. Germline V gene sequence: CDR1 SGHTA, CDR2 FQGNSA. J gave up 10 bases and V 0 bases, and 4 bases lay outside the gene matches. The CDR3 loop reads CASSLAGQGLAFF. The CDR3 DNA is TGTGCCAGCAGCTTAGCCGGACAGGGCTTAGCTTTCTTT.

V and J are TRBV10-3 and TRBJ1-4, with a possible D match to TRBD1 (5 bases). The CDR3 loop spans 16 amino acids. CDR1 ENHRY and CDR2 SYGVKD come from the germline V gene. Trimming took 0 bases from V and 5 from J, leaving 13 bases between them. CDR3 nucleotides: TGTGCCATCAGTGAGTCGATAGACCGGGGGAATGAAAAACTGTTTTTT. Amino acid sequence: CAISESIDRGNEKLFF.

The genes are TRBV24-1 and TRBJ1-4; 7 nucleotides agree with TRBD1. Germline lookup yields CDR1 KGHDR and CDR2 SFDVKD. The CDR3 extends over 16 amino acids. V gave up 3 bases and J gave up 7 bases; unmatched junction bases: 10. Here the CDR3 DNA reads TGTGCCACCAGTGATGGGGGTCAGGGGGTCGGTGAAAAACTGTTTTTT. Translated, it gives CATSDGGQGVGEKLFF.

The chain employs TRBV10-3 and TRBJ2-7; 9 bases are a match to TRBD1. The germline gives CDR1 ENHRY, CDR2 SYGVKD. The CDR3 is 14 amino acids. Trimming cost V 6 bases and J 0 bases; bases outside gene matches: 3. The CDR3 nucleotides read TGTGCCATCAGAGGGACAGGGAGCTCCTACGAGCAGTACTTC. It specifies CAIRGTGSSYEQYF.

V gene TRBV10-1 combines with J gene TRBJ2-7; D gene unclear. Germline V CDR1 and CDR2: WNHNN, SYGVQD (reference sequence). The CDR3 loop spans 11 amino acids. With 3 bases removed from V and 5 bases from J, the gap between germline ends came to 5 bases. CDR3 nucleotides: TGCGCCAGCAGTGATGGGGACGAGCAGTACTTC. This codes for CASSDGDEQYF.

The chain uses TRBV19 and TRBJ2-7; 11 positions match TRBD2. The CDR3 spans 15 residues. The germline CDR1 and CDR2 sequences are LNHDA and SQIVND (reference sequence). With 2 bases clipped from V and 3 bases from J, the junction kept 3 bases outside the gene matches. CDR3 amino acids: CASSILAGGNYEQYF. The DNA for the CDR3 is TGTGCCAGTAGTATATTAGCGGGAGGGAACTACGAGCAGTACTTC. Full variable domain (missing parts from reference TRBV19 and TRBJ2-7): DGGITQSPKYLFRKEGQNVTLSCEQNLNHDAMYWYRQDPGQGLRLIYYSQIVNDFQKGDIAEGYSVSREKKESFPLTVTSAQKNPTAFYLCASSILAGGNYEQYFGPGTRLTVT.

This clone appeared a few times. This rearrangement joins TRBV27 to TRBJ2-2; 12 bases line up with TRBD2. Trimming removed 5 bases from V and 2 bases from J; junction bases left unmatched: 6. The V gene's germline CDR1 is MNHEY and CDR2 SMNVEV (reference sequence). The CDR3 is 17 residues long. CDR3 sequence (DNA): TGTGCCAGCAGTGCCCTAGCGGGAGGGGGAAACACCGGGGAGCTGTTTTTT. Translated: CASSALAGGGNTGELFF.

The V and J genes are TRBV5-1 and TRBJ2-7; 11 bases agree with TRBD2. V lost 6 bases, J lost 0 bases, and 8 bases stayed unmatched. The CDR3 loop spans 16 amino acids. Looked up from germline, CDR1 is SGHRS and CDR2 is YFSETQ. The CDR3 bases are TGCGCCAGCACTTCGACTAGCGGGACACGCTCCTACGAGCAGTACTTC. As protein: CASTSTSGTRSYEQYF.

This chain links TRBV3-1 (or the pseudogene TRBV3-2) with TRBJ1-1; no reliable D call. The V gene's germline CDR1 is LGHDT and CDR2 YNNKEL (reference sequence). The CDR3 is 12 amino acids. V lost 9 bases to trimming and J lost 4 bases, with 12 bases between them. The CDR3 here is CASSGPGTEAFF. As DNA, the CDR3 is TGTGCCAGTTCGGGCCCTGGCACTGAAGCTTTCTTT.